These 15 T cell receptor beta chains came from one sample sequenced in a study of yellow fever vaccine responses in identical twins. TCRdb re-analysed the RT-PCR reads in MiXCR, keeping a single row per CDR3 protein. The table records 4,000 or so distinct CDR3 sequences, 73% of them present only once. The material was T cells from blood (PBMCs), unsorted or a sorted subset (not recorded which), obtained before or after yellow fever vaccination (not recorded which). These receptors all stem from a woman aged 18-29 years who received the yellow fever vaccine.

The chain carries TRBV2 and TRBJ1-2, with D tentatively TRBD1 (6 bases). The CDR3 has 13 residues. Germline V CDR1 and CDR2: SNHLY, FYNNEI. V was cut by 5 bases and J by 2 bases, with 9 bases left in between. CDR3 in amino acids: CASSTGQNYGYTF. CDR3 nucleotides: TGTGCCAGCAGTACAGGACAGAACTATGGCTACACCTTC.

The J gene is TRBJ2-7, the V gene TRBV4-1; maybe TRBD2 (7 bases). The length of the CDR3 is 15 residues. V shed 1 base and J shed 5 bases, with 15 bases lying between them. In germline, CDR1 is MGHRA, CDR2 YSYEKL. The DNA for the CDR3 is TGCGCCAGCAGCCAAGTTCCGGGGGGCCGCAACGAGCAGTACTTC. Translated: CASSQVPGGRNEQYF.

The gene calls are TRBV10-3 and TRBJ2-1, with TRBD2 matching over 11 bases. With 10 bases clipped from V and 5 bases from J, the junction kept 13 bases outside the gene matches. Germline V CDR1 and CDR2: ENHRY, SYGVKD. This CDR3 is 16 amino acids long. CDR3 loop: CATLEIPGLADNEQFF. CDR3 DNA: TGTGCCACCCTCGAAATACCGGGACTAGCGGACAATGAGCAGTTCTTC.

The gene calls are TRBV29-1 and TRBJ2-7; 8 nucleotides line up with TRBD1. The ends lost 7 bases at V and 3 bases at J; junction bases unmatched: 5. CDR1 is SQVTM and CDR2 is ANQGSEA in the germline V gene. The CDR3 is made up of 12 amino acids. The DNA for the CDR3 is TGCAGCGCTGAGACAGGGGACTACGAGCAGTACTTC. Protein: CSAETGDYEQYF.

The V and J genes are TRBV10-3 and TRBJ2-1; D possibly matches TRBD1 or TRBD2 (5 bases each). Deletions cut 6 bases from V and 2 bases from J, with 14 bases between. The CDR3 consists of 15 residues. Germline loops: CDR1 ENHRY, CDR2 SYGVKD. CDR3 DNA: TGTGCCATCAGAGTAGGGTCGGGACCCTACAATGAGCAGTTCTTC. Amino acids: CAIRVGSGPYNEQFF.

V gene TRBV4-2 combines with J gene TRBJ2-2; D is uncertain. Between the trimmed V and J ends, which lost 0 bases and 10 bases, there was a span of 3 bases. Looked up from germline, CDR1 is LGHNA and CDR2 is YNFKEQ. The CDR3 covers 11 residues. This CDR3 reads CASSQELELFF. DNA of the CDR3: TGTGCCAGCAGCCAAGAACTGGAGCTGTTTTTT.

The rearrangement joins TRBV4-2 to TRBJ2-7; D is unresolved. Trimming cost V 0 bases and J 0 bases, with 12 bases left between them. The germline gives CDR1 LGHNA, CDR2 YNFKEQ. The CDR3 covers 16 residues. CDR3 sequence reads: CASSQDGGVSSYEQYF. In DNA, the CDR3 is TGTGCCAGCAGCCAAGATGGTGGGGTGAGCTCCTACGAGCAGTACTTC.

The V and J genes are TRBV29-1 and TRBJ2-1, with 9 positions matching TRBD1. Germline V CDR1 and CDR2: SQVTM, ANQGSEA. V gave up 2 bases and J gave up 7 bases; unmatched junction bases: 9. The CDR3 length is 15 residues. CDR3 nucleotide sequence: TGCAGCGTTGAACCCGGGACAGGGAGGATAAATGAGCAGTTCTTC. Translated, it gives CSVEPGTGRINEQFF.

CDR3 sequence: CSAREQEYEQYF. The CDR3 DNA reads TGCAGTGCTAGGGAACAGGAATACGAGCAGTACTTC. The chain joins TRBV20-1 to TRBJ2-7, with a possible D match to TRBD1 (5 bases). Trimming took off 3 bases at V and 4 bases at J, with 10 bases between the two ends. CDR1 and CDR2 (germline): DFQATT, SNEGSKA (reference sequence). This CDR3 has 12 residues.

The chain uses TRBV29-1 and TRBJ2-3; D possibly corresponds to TRBD2 (5 bases). V was shortened by 4 bases and J by 4 bases, with 12 bases between the two germline ends. The CDR3 extends over 13 amino acids. CDR1 is SQVTM, CDR2 ANQGSEA, per germline. This CDR3 is CSVGWAGADTQYF. The DNA for the CDR3 is TGCAGCGTTGGGTGGGCCGGGGCAGATACGCAGTATTTT.

The V gene is TRBV4-1, the J gene TRBJ1-5; D not resolved. This CDR3 is built from 15 residues. V lost 1 base and J 3 bases, leaving 10 bases between the germline ends. Germline V CDR1 and CDR2: MGHRA, YSYEKL. The CDR3 DNA reads TGCGCCAGCAGCCAAGTTACAGCCCTCAATCAGCCCCAGCATTTT. Amino acid sequence: CASSQVTALNQPQHF.

J is TRBJ2-1 and V is TRBV6-5; TRBD2 might be the D (5 bases). CDR1 is MNHEY and CDR2 is SVGAGI in the germline V gene. Trimming took off 4 bases at V and 6 bases at J, with 19 bases between the two ends. CDR3 length: 16 residues. The CDR3 nucleotides are TGTGCCAGCAGTTCGGAAACTAGTGAGAGGGTCAATGAGCAGTTCTTC. Translation: CASSSETSERVNEQFF.

This sequence joins TRBV6-5 and TRBJ2-7; D unclear. V shed 6 bases and J shed 5 bases, with 14 bases lying between them. Germline V gives CDR1 MNHEY, CDR2 SVGAGI. This CDR3 is built from 13 residues. CDR3 residues: CASSYDISHEQYF. In DNA form, the CDR3 reads TGTGCCAGCAGCTACGACATCTCACACGAGCAGTACTTC.

The gene calls are TRBV4-2 and TRBJ2-1; 9 bases agree with TRBD2. The CDR3 has 15 residues. The germline CDR1 and CDR2 sequences are LGHNA and YNFKEQ. The ends lost 1 base at V and 10 bases at J; junction bases unmatched: 8. CDR3 sequence (DNA): TGTGCCAGCAGCCAAGCCGGTAGCGGGAGTGACGAGCAGTTCTTC. Encoded protein: CASSQAGSGSDEQFF.

This chain links TRBV4-3 with TRBJ2-7, with a possible D match to TRBD1 (5 bases). Germline CDR1 reads LGHNA; CDR2 reads YSLEER. V lost 0 bases and J lost 4, with 13 bases in between. The length of the CDR3 is 15 residues. This CDR3 reads CASSQEWAGSYEQYF. As DNA, the CDR3 is TGCGCCAGCAGCCAAGAGTGGGCAGGGTCTTACGAGCAGTACTTC.